This T cell receptor (beta chain) was sequenced for a study of metastatic and nonmetastatic thyroid tumors. In the study's own analysis: Built for papillary thyroid cancer, a distant-metastasis classifier drew on CDR3 differences across clinicopathological groups. TCRdb reprocessed the PCR reads using MiXCR. Here the V and J calls rest on TCRdb's processing, not on the authors' analysis. The data contain about 22,000 clones, 18% of them seen just once; the ten biggest clones take up roughly 2.8%. All patients were untreated before thyroid surgery. There are many counts of this clone. Deletions cut 6 bases from V and 0 bases from J, with 25 bases between. This CDR3 comprises 19 residues. Germline V gene sequence: CDR1 SGHTA, CDR2 FQGNSA.

The sequenced sample was adjacent normal tissue. The rearrangement links TRBV7-2 to TRBJ2-3; D may match TRBD1 or TRBD2 (5 bases each). This clonotype was sampled from a male donor with papillary thyroid cancer or a benign thyroid nodule (not recorded which). Some clones in this sample may be carry-over from other donors' samples. Here the CDR3 DNA reads TGTGCCAGCAGACCCGGGGCGCGTTTATCCTTCAATAGCACAGATACGCAGTATTTT. As protein: CASRPGARLSFNSTDTQYF.